A single sample gave rise to the 2 T cell receptor beta chains below, sequenced in a study of cytomegalovirus exposure and HLA in healthy donors. Amplification used 60 Vbeta primers and 13 Jbeta primers. Profiling relied on immunoSEQ multiplex PCR, and the TCRdb table lists in-frame clones only, not all of them. The sample consists of approximately 140,000 clones, less than 85% of them appearing once. Sequencing was carried out using PBMCs. Source of these receptors: a man in his forties in good health and CMV-seropositive.

The rearrangement uses TRBV5-5 and TRBJ2-7; 7 bases map to TRBD1. CDR1 is SGHKS and CDR2 is YYEKEE in the germline V gene (reference sequence). The junction had 10 bases not matched to a gene; V was cut back by 3 bases and J by 7 bases. The CDR3 runs to 14 residues. The CDR3 reads CASSSGQLVREQYF. CDR3 bases: TGTGCCAGCAGCTCGGGACAGTTGGTGCGGGAGCAGTACTTC.

The V and J genes are TRBV6-4 and TRBJ1-6; a possible D gene is TRBD1 (5 bases). Germline V gene data show CDR1 as MRHNA and CDR2 as SNTAGT. The CDR3 consists of 11 residues. Trimming removed 10 bases at V and 7 bases at J, with 8 bases between. CDR3 amino acids: CAMRTNSPLHF. CDR3 in DNA: TGTGCCATGCGGACAAATTCACCCCTCCACTTT.